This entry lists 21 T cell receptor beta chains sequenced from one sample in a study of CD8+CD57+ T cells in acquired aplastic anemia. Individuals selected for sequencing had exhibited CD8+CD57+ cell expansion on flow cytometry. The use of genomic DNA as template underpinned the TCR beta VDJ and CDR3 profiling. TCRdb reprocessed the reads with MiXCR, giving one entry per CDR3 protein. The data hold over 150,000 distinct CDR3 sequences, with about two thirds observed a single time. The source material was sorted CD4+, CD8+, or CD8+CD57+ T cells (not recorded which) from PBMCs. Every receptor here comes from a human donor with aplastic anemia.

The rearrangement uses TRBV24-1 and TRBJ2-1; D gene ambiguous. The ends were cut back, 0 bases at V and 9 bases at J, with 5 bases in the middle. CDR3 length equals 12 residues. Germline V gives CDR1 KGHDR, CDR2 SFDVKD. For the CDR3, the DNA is TGTGCCACCAGTGATTTGGGTGGTGAGCAGTTCTTC. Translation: CATSDLGGEQFF.

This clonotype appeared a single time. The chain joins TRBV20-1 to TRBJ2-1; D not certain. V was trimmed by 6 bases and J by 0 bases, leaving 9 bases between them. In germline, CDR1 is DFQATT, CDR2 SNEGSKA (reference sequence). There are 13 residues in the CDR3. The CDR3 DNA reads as TGCAGTGCAAGATACCTCTCCTACAATGAGCAGTTCTTC. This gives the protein CSARYLSYNEQFF.

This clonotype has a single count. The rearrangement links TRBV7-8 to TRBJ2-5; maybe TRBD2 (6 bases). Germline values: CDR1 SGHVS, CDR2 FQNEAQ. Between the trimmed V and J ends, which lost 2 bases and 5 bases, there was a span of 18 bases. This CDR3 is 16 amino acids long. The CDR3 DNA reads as TGTGCCAGCAGCTTAAGCTTGGACATGGAGGGGGAGACCCAGTACTTC. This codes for CASSLSLDMEGETQYF.

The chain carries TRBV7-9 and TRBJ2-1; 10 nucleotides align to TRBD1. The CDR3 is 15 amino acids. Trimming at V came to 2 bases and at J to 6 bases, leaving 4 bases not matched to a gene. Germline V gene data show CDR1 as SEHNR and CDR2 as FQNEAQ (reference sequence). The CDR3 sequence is CASSLPGQGGNEQFF. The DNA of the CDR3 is TGTGCCAGCAGCTTACCCGGACAGGGGGGCAATGAGCAGTTCTTC. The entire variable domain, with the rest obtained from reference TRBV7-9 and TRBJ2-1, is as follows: DTGVSQNPRHKITKRGQNVTFRCDPISEHNRLYWYRQTLGQGPEFLTYFQNEAQLEKSRLLSDRFSAERPKGSFSTLEIQRTEQGDSAMYLCASSLPGQGGNEQFFGPGTRLTVL.

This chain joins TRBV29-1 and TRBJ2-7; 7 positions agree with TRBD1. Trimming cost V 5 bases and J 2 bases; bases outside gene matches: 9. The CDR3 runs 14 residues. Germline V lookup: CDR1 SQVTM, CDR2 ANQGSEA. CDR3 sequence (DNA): TGCAGCGTTTATCAACAGGGGATCACCTACGAGCAGTACTTC. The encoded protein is CSVYQQGITYEQYF.

The CDR3 DNA is TGTGCCACCAGTGGGACAGGGCGTTTAGGGAATGAGCAGTTCTTC. Translated: CATSGTGRLGNEQFF. The chain couples TRBV24-1 to TRBJ2-1; 8 nucleotides align to TRBD1. Germline V gene data show CDR1 as KGHDR and CDR2 as SFDVKD. The CDR3 consists of 15 residues. After removal of 5 bases from V and 7 bases from J, the junction contained 9 bases not matched to a gene.

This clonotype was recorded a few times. CDR3: CAISESVGGGRLSEAFF. As DNA, the CDR3 is TGTGCCATCAGTGAGTCGGTGGGGGGAGGGCGGTTATCTGAAGCTTTCTTT. This rearrangement joins TRBV10-3 to TRBJ1-1, with a tentative D call TRBD1 (5 bases). This CDR3 comprises 17 residues. Germline values: CDR1 ENHRY, CDR2 SYGVKD. Trimming removed 0 bases at V and 6 bases at J, with 20 bases between.

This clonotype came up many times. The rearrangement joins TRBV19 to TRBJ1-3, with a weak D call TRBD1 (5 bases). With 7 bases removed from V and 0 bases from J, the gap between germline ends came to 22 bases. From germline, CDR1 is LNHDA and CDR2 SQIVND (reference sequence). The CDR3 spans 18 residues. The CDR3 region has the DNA TGTGCCAGTATCAACCCCTTCCTCGACAGCGACTCTGGAAACACCATATATTTT. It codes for CASINPFLDSDSGNTIYF. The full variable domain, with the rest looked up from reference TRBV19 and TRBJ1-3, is DGGITQSPKYLFRKEGQNVTLSCEQNLNHDAMYWYRQDPGQGLRLIYYSQIVNDFQKGDIAEGYSVSREKKESFPLTVTSAQKNPTAFYLCASINPFLDSDSGNTIYFGEGSWLTVV.

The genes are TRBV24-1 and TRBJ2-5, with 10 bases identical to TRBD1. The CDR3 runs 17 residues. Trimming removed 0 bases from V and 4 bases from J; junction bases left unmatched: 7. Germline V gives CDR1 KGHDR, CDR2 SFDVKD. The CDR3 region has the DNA TGTGCCACCAGTGATTTGGACAGGGGGCAACGGTCAGAGACCCAGTACTTC. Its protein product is CATSDLDRGQRSETQYF.

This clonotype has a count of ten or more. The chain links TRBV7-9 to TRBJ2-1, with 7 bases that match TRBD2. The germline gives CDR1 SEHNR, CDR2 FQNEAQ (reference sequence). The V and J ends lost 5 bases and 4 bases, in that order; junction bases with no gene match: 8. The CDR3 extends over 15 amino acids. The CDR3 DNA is TGTGCCAGCAGCGATGGGGAGGGAATGTACAATGAGCAGTTCTTC. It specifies CASSDGEGMYNEQFF.

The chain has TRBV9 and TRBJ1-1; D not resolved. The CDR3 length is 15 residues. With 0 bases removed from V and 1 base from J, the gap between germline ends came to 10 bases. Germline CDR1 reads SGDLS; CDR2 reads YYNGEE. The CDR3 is CASSVGVGQNTEAFF. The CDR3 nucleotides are TGTGCCAGCAGCGTAGGCGTAGGGCAGAACACTGAAGCTTTCTTT.

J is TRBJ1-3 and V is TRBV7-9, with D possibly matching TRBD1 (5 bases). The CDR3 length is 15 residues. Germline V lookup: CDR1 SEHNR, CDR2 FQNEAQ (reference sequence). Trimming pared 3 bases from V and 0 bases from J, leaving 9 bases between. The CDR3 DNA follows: TGTGCCAGCAGCTTCCCGGGGGGCTCTGGAAACACCATATATTTT. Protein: CASSFPGGSGNTIYF. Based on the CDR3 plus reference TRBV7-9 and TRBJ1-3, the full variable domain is DTGVSQNPRHKITKRGQNVTFRCDPISEHNRLYWYRQTLGQGPEFLTYFQNEAQLEKSRLLSDRFSAERPKGSFSTLEIQRTEQGDSAMYLCASSFPGGSGNTIYFGEGSWLTVV.

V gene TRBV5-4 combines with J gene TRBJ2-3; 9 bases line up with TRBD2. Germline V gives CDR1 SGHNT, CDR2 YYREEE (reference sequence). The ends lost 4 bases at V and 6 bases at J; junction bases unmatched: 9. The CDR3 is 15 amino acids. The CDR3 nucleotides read TGTGCCAGCAGCCTCTCTAGCGGGGTGTCCGATACGCAGTATTTT. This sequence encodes CASSLSSGVSDTQYF. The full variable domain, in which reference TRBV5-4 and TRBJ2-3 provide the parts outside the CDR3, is ETGVTQSPTHLIKTRGQQVTLRCSSQSGHNTVSWYQQALGQGPQFIFQYYREEENGRGNFPPRFSGLQFPNYSSELNVNALELDDSALYLCASSLSSGVSDTQYFGPGTRLTVL.

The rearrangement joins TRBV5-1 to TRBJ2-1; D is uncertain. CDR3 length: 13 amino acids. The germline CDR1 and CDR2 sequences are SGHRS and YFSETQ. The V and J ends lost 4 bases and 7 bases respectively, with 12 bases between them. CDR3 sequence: CASSTPEWNEQFF. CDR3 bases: TGCGCCAGCAGCACCCCGGAGTGGAATGAGCAGTTCTTC.

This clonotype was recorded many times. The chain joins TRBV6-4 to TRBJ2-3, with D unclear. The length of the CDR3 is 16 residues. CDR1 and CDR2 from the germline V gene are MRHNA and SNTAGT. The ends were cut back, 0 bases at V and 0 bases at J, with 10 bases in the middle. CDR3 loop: CASSDSKGTSTDTQYF. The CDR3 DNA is TGTGCCAGCAGTGACTCGAAGGGTACTAGCACAGATACGCAGTATTTT.

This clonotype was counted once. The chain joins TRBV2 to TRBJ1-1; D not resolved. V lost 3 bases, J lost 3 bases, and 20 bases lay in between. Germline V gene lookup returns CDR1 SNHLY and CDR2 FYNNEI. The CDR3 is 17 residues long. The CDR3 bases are TGTGCCAGCAGTGACATCCAAGGATTGGAGTGGGACACTGAAGCTTTCTTT. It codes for CASSDIQGLEWDTEAFF. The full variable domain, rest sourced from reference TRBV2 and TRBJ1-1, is EPEVTQTPSHQVTQMGQEVILRCVPISNHLYFYWYRQILGQKVEFLVSFYNNEISEKSEIFDDQFSVERPDGSNFTLKIRSTKLEDSAMYFCASSDIQGLEWDTEAFFGQGTRLTVV.

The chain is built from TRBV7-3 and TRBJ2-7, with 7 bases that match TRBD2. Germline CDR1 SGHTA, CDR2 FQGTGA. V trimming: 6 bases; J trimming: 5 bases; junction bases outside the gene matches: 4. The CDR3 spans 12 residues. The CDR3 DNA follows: TGTGCCAGCAGATATCGGGGGGACGAGCAGTACTTC. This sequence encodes CASRYRGDEQYF.

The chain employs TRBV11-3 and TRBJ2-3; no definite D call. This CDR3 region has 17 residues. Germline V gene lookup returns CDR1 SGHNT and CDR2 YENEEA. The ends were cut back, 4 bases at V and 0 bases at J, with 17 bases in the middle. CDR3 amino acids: CASSSQVGKFSTDTQYF. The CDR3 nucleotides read TGTGCCAGCAGCTCCCAGGTTGGGAAATTTAGCACAGATACGCAGTATTTT.

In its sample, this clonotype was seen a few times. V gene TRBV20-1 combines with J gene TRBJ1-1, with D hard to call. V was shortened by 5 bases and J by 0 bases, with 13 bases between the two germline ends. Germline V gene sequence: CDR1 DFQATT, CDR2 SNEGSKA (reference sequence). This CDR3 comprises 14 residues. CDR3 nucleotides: TGCAGTGCTCCAGAGGACGGGATGAACACTGAAGCTTTCTTT. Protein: CSAPEDGMNTEAFF.

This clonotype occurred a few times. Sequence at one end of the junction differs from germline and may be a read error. CDR3: CSAKIGQTLAYF. The CDR3 DNA reads as TGCAGTGCAAAGATCGGGCAGACCTTGGCTTACTTC. The J gene is TRBJ1-2, the V gene TRBV20-1; no firm D call. CDR3 size: 12 residues. The V gene's germline CDR1 is DFQATT and CDR2 SNEGSKA (reference sequence).

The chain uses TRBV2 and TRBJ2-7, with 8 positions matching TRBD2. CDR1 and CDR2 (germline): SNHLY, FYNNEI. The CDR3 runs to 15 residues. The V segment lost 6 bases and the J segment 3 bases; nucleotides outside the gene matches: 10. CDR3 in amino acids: CASSVGVGGGYEQYF. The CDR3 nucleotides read TGTGCCAGCAGCGTAGGGGTCGGGGGGGGCTACGAGCAGTACTTC.